This T cell receptor (beta chain) was found in a study of blood T cell repertoires in COVID-19. Turning to the study itself: Samples of COVID-19 (acute and convalescent) were obtained from the United States, Italy and Spain. From T cells, B-cell-depleted T cells, or PBMCs came the material, which was cDNA or gDNA.

As processed by the authors: How many nucleated cells were present was estimated from reference gene primer amplification. The assay was immunoSEQ multiplex PCR, and TCRdb's table has in-frame clones only and misses some. That table supplies the V and J calls and clone size; D and trimming were determined from the DNA. The sample carries 45,000 to 60,000 clones, roughly 80% recorded once. CDR1 and CDR2 from the germline V gene are PRHDT and FYEKMQ (reference sequence). The CDR3 runs 15 residues. V dropped 4 bases and J dropped 6; count of bases not matched to a gene: 7. The source of this sequence is a woman of 80 years or more with acute or convalescent COVID-19. The sequenced sample was peripheral blood. The chain carries TRBV13 and TRBJ1-2, with 11 bases aligning to TRBD1. This CDR3 is CASSWPGTGGDGYTF. The CDR3 DNA is TGTGCCAGCAGCTGGCCCGGGACAGGGGGAGATGGCTACACCTTC.